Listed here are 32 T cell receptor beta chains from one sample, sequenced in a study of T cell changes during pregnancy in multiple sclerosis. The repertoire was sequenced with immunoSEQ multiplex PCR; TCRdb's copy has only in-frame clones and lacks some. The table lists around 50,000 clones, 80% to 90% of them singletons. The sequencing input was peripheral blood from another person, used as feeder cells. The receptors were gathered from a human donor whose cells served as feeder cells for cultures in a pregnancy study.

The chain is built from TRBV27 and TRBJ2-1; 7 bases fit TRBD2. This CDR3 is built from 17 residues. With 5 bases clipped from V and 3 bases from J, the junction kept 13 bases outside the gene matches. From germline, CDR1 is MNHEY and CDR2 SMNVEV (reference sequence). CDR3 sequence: CASSLSPSRGVYNEQFF. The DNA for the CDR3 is TGTGCCAGCAGTCTAAGTCCTTCTCGGGGGGTCTACAATGAGCAGTTCTTC.

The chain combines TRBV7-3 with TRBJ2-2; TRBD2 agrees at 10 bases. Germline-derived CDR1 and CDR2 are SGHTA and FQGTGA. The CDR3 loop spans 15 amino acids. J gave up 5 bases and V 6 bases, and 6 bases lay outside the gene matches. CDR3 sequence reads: CASSVTSGATGELFF. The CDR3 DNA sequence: TGTGCCAGCAGTGTTACTAGCGGGGCAACCGGGGAGCTGTTTTTT.

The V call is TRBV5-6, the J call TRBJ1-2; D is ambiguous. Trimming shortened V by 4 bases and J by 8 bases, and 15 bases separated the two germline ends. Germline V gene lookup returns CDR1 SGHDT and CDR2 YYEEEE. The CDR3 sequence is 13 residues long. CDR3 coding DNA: TGTGCCAGCAGCCGGTGGGAGGGAGTAGGCTACACCTTC. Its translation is CASSRWEGVGYTF.

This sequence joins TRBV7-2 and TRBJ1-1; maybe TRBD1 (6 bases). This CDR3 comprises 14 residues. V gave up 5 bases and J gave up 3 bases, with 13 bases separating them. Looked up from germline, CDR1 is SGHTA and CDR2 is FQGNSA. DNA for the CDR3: TGTGCCAGCAGCCCATCAACAGGGTACACTGAAGCTTTCTTT. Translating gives CASSPSTGYTEAFF.

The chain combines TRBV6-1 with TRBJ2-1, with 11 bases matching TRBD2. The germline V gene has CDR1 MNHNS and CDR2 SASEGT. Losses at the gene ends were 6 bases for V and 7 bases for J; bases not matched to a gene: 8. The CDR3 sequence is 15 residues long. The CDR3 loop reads CASRALAGETNEQFF. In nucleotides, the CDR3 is TGTGCCAGCAGGGCACTAGCGGGAGAAACAAATGAGCAGTTCTTC.

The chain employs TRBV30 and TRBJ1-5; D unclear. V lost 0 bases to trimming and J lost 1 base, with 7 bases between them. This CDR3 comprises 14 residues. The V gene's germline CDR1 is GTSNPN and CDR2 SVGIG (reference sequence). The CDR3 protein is CAWSVLESNQPQHF. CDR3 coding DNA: TGTGCCTGGAGTGTGTTAGAAAGCAATCAGCCCCAGCATTTT.

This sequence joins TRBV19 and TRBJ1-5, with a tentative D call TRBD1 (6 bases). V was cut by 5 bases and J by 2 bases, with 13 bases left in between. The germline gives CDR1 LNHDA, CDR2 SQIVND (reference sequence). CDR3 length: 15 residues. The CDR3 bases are TGTGCCAGTAGTGTAGGACAGTTTGGCAATCAGCCCCAGCATTTT. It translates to CASSVGQFGNQPQHF.

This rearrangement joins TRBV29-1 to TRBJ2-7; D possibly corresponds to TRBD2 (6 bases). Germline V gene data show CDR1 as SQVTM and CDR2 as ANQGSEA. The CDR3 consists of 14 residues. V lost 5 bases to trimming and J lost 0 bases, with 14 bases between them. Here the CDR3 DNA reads TGCAGCGTTAAGGTGGGGAGGAGCTCCTACGAGCAGTACTTC. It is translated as CSVKVGRSSYEQYF.

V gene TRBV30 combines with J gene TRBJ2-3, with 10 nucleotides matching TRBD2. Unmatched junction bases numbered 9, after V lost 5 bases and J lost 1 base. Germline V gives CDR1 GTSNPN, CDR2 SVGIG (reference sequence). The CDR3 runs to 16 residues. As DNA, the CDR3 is TGTGCCTGGGAAACTCTAGCGGGGGCTCGCACAGATACGCAGTATTTT. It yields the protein CAWETLAGARTDTQYF. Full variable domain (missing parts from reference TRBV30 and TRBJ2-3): SQTIHQWPATLVQPVGSPLSLECTVEGTSNPNLYWYRQAAGRGLQLLFYSVGIGQISSEVPQNLSASRPQDRQFILSSKKLLLSDSGFYLCAWETLAGARTDTQYFGPGTRLTVL.

CDR3 nucleotide sequence: TGTGCCAGCAGCTTTTTGCGTAACCAAGAGACCCAGTACTTC. It encodes CASSFLRNQETQYF. This chain connects TRBV7-2 to TRBJ2-5, with D uncertain. V shed 3 bases and J shed 0 bases, with 8 bases lying between them. This CDR3 is 14 amino acids long. Germline CDR1 reads SGHTA; CDR2 reads FQGNSA.

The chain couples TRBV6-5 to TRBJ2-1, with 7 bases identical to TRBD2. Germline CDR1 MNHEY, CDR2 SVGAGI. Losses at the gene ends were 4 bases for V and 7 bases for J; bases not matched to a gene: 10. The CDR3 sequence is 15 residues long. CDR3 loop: CASSSLGGGNNEQFF. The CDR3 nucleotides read TGTGCCAGCAGTTCTCTTGGGGGGGGTAATAATGAGCAGTTCTTC.

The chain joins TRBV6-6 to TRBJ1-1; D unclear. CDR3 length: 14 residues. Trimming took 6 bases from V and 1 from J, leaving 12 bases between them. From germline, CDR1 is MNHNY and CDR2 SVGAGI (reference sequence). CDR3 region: CASRALEANTEAFF. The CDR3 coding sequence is TGTGCCAGCAGGGCCCTTGAGGCGAACACTGAAGCTTTCTTT.

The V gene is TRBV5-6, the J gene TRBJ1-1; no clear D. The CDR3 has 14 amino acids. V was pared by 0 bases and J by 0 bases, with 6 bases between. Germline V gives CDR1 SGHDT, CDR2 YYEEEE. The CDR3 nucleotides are TGTGCCAGCAGCTTGGAGCCTATGAACACTGAAGCTTTCTTT. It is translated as CASSLEPMNTEAFF.

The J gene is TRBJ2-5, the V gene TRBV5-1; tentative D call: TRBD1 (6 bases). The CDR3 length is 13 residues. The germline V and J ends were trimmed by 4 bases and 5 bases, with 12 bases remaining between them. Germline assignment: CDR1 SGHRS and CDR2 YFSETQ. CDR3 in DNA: TGCGCCAGCAGCCCACAGGGAGATGAGACCCAGTACTTC. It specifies CASSPQGDETQYF.

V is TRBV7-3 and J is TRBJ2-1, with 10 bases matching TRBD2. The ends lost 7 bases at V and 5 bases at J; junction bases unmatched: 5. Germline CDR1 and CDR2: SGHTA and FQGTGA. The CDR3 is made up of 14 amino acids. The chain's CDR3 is CASTLAGADNEQFF. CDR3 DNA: TGTGCCAGCACCCTAGCGGGAGCGGACAATGAGCAGTTCTTC. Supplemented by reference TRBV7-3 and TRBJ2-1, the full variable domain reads GAGVSQTPSNKVTEKGKYVELRCDPISGHTALYWYRQSLGQGPEFLIYFQGTGAADDSGLPNDRFFAVRPEGSVSTLKIQRTERGDSAVYLCASTLAGADNEQFFGPGTRLTVL.

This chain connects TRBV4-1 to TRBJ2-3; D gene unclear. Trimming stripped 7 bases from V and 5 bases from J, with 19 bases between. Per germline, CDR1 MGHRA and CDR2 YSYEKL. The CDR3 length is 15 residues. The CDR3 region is CASNGETTSGDTQYF. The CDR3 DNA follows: TGCGCCAGCAACGGAGAGACCACGAGTGGAGATACGCAGTATTTT.

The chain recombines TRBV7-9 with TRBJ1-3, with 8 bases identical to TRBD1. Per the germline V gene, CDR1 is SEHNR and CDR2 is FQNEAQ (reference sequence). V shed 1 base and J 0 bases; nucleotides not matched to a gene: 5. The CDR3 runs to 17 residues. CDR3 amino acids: CASSLVTGAYSGNTIYF. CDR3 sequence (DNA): TGTGCCAGCAGCTTAGTGACAGGGGCGTACTCTGGAAACACCATATATTTT. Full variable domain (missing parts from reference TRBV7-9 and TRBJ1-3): DTGVSQNPRHKITKRGQNVTFRCDPISEHNRLYWYRQTLGQGPEFLTYFQNEAQLEKSRLLSDRFSAERPKGSFSTLEIQRTEQGDSAMYLCASSLVTGAYSGNTIYFGEGSWLTVV.

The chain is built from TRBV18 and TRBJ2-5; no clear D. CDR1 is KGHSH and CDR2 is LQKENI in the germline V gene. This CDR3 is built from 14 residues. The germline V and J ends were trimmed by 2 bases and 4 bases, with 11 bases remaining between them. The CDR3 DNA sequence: TGTGCCAGCTCACCATTAGAAGAAGCAGAGACCCAGTACTTC. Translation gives CASSPLEEAETQYF.

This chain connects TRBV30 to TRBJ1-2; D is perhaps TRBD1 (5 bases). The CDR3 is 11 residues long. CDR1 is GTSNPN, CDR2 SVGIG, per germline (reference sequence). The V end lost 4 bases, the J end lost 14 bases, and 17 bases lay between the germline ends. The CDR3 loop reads CAWTLGVQHTF. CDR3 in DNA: TGTGCCTGGACTCTAGGGGTCCAACATACCTTC.

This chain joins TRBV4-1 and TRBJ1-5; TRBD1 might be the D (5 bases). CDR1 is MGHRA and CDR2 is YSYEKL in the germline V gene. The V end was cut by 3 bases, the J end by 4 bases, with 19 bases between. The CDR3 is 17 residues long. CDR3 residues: CASSQVDGRQRNQPQHF. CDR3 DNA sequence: TGCGCCAGCAGCCAGGTTGACGGGCGACAGCGGAATCAGCCCCAGCATTTT.

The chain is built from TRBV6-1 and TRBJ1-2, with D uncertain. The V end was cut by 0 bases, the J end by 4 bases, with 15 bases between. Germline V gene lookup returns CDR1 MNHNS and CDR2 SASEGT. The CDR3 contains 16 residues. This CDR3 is CASSEAIEEQIYGYTF. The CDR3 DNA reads TGTGCCAGCAGTGAAGCCATCGAGGAACAGATCTATGGCTACACCTTC.

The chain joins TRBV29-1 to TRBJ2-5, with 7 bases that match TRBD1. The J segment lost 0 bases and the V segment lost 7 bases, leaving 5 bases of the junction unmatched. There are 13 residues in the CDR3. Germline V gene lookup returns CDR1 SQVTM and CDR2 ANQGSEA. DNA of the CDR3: TGCAGCGGCCGGGACAGCCACCAAGAGACCCAGTACTTC. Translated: CSGRDSHQETQYF. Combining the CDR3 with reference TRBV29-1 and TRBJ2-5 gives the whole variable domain SAVISQKPSRDICQRGTSLTIQCQVDSQVTMMFWYRQQPGQSLTLIATANQGSEATYESGFVIDKFPISRPNLTFSTLTVSNMSPEDSSIYLCSGRDSHQETQYFGPGTRLLVL.

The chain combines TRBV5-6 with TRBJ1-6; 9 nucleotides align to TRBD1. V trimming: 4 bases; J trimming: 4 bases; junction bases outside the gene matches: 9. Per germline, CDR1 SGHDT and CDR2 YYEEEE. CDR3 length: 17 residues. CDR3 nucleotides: TGTGCCAGCAGCACCGGACAGGGGACATCTTATAATTCACCCCTCCACTTT. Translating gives CASSTGQGTSYNSPLHF.

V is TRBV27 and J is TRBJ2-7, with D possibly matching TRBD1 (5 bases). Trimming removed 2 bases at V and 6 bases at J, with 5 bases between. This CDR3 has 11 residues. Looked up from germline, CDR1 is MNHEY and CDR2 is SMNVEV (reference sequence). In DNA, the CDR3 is TGTGCCAGCAGTTTACAGGGCGAGCAGTACTTC. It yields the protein CASSLQGEQYF.

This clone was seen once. CDR3 sequence (DNA): TGTGCCAGCAGCTTAGATCGGGGCGATGAGCAGTTCTTC. It yields the protein CASSLDRGDEQFF. The chain couples TRBV7-2 to TRBJ2-1; D is tentatively TRBD1 or TRBD2 (5 bases each). Trimming removed 1 base from V and 8 bases from J, with 9 bases in between. Germline V CDR1 and CDR2: SGHTA, FQGNSA. This CDR3 is built from 13 residues.

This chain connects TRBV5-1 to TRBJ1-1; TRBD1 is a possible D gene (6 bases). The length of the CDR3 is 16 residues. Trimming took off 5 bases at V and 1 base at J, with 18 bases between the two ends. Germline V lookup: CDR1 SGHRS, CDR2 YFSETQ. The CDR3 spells CASSKLGTTKNTEAFF. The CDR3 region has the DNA TGCGCCAGCAGTAAATTAGGGACAACTAAGAACACTGAAGCTTTCTTT.

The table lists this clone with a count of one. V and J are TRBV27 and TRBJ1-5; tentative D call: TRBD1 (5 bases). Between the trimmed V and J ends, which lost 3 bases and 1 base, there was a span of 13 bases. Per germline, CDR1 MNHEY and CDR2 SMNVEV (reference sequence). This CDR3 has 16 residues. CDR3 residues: CASSFGAPQSNQPQHF. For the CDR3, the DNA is TGTGCCAGCAGTTTCGGGGCGCCCCAAAGCAATCAGCCCCAGCATTTT.

The DNA for the CDR3 is TGTGCCAGCAGCTTAGTGGGGTCCGAGATAAACACCATATATTTT. It codes for CASSLVGSEINTIYF. This chain links TRBV11-2 with TRBJ1-3; D remains ambiguous. CDR1 and CDR2 (germline): SGHAT, FQNNGV. This CDR3 contains 15 residues. Trimming cost V 1 base and J 6 bases, with 13 bases left between them.

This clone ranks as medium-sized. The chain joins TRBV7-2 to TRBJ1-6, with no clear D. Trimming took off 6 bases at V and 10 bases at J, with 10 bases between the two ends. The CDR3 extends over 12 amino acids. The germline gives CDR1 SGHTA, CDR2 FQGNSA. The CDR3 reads CASRYMVSPLHF. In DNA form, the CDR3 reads TGTGCCAGCAGATACATGGTGTCACCCCTCCACTTT.

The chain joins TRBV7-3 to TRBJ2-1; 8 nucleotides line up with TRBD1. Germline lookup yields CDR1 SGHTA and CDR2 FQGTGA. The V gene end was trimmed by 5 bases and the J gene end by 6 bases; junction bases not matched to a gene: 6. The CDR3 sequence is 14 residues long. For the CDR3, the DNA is TGTGCCAGCAGCAGGGACAGGTGGGCCAATGAGCAGTTCTTC. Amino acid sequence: CASSRDRWANEQFF.

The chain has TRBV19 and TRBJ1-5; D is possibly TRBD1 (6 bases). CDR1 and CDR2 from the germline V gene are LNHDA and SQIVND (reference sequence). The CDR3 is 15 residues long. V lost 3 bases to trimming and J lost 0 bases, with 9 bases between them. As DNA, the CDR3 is TGTGCCAGTAGTATTGGACAGACTAGCAATCAGCCCCAGCATTTT. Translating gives CASSIGQTSNQPQHF.

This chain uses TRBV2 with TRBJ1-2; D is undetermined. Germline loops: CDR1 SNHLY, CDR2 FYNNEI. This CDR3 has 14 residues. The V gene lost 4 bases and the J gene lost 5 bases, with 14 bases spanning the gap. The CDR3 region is CASSALKGGYGYTF. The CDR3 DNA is TGTGCCAGCAGTGCATTAAAGGGAGGGTATGGCTACACCTTC.